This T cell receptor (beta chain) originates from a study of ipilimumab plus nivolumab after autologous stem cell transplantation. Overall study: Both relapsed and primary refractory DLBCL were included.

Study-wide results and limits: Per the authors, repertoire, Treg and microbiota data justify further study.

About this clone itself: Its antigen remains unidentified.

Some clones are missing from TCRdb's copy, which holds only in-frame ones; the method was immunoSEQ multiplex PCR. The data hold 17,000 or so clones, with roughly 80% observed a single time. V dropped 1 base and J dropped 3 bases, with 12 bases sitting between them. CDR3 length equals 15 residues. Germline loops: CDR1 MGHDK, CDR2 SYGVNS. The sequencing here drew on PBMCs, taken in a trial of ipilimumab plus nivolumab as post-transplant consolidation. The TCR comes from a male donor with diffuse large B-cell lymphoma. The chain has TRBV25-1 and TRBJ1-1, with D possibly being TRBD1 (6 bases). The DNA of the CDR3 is TGTGCCAGCAGTGAATTAGGGGGGCAAGACACTGAAGCTTTCTTT. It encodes CASSELGGQDTEAFF.